Sequencing of this T cell receptor (beta chain) was carried out in a study of blood T cell repertoires in COVID-19. CDR3 length equals 13 residues. V shed 4 bases and J shed 8 bases, with 14 bases lying between them. The V gene's germline CDR1 is MNHEY and CDR2 SVGAGI. The data were produced by immunoSEQ multiplex PCR, yet TCRdb's version contains in-frame clones alone and is incomplete. The data contain roughly 330,000 clones, under 90% of them seen just once; the ten biggest clones take up about 10%. The TCR was taken from a woman under 30 who had recovered from COVID-19. The source material was PBMCs or T cells enriched from blood (not recorded which). This rearrangement joins TRBV6-5 to TRBJ1-2, with D perhaps matching TRBD1 (6 bases). The CDR3 protein is CASSWNRVEGYTF. In DNA, the CDR3 is TGTGCCAGCAGTTGGAACAGGGTAGAGGGCTACACCTTC.